This T cell receptor (beta chain) was documented in a study of T-cell reconstitution after alpha-beta-depleted transplantation in children. Study outcomes and limitations: A year post-transplant, T-cell counts and diversity derived mostly from newly produced T cells. Roughly two months post-transplant, alpha-beta T cells reportedly originated from several hundred graft clones that had expanded.

Turning to this clonotype: Its antigen is unknown.

Trimming stripped 2 bases from V and 5 bases from J, with 12 bases between. Germline V gives CDR1 MNHEY, CDR2 SVGEGT. This CDR3 contains 14 residues. Preparing the TCRbeta library involved the use of unique molecular identifiers. In TCRdb, the PCR reads were re-called with MiXCR into one record per CDR3 protein. The data contain fewer than 550,000 distinct CDR3 sequences, about 10% of them singletons. The rearrangement joins TRBV6-2 or TRBV6-3 to TRBJ2-5; unclear D gene. The receptor was isolated from a female patient aged 2-15 years who had a stem cell transplant for aplastic anemia, so the T cells may come from the graft donor. The source was PBMCs, mostly from graft donor cells, collected 180 days after TCRalphabeta/CD19-depleted stem cell transplant. CDR3 in DNA: TGTGCCAGCAGTTACGGGGATAGGAGTGAGACCCAGTACTTC. This encodes CASSYGDRSETQYF.